This passage covers 9 T cell receptor beta chains from one sample sequenced in a study of T-cell memory formation after mild COVID-19 (dated by TCRdb to the early 2020s). Libraries were prepared through 5' RACE. Sequencer: Illumina NovaSeq 6000. TCRdb passed the public sequencing reads through fastp at Q25 and MiXCR, retaining productive beta sequences. Each entry is one CDR3 protein sequence, shown with its most common DNA and genes. The sample table holds 300,000 to 400,000 distinct CDR3 sequences, of which 15% were seen once. Clones ranked in the top ten supply around 22% of the sample. Sequenced input: PBMCs or a T cell subset sorted from them (not recorded which). These receptors originate from a man younger than 35 who had mild COVID-19 (a few samples of this study predate the infection). The sample titles of this study are shuffled in the database, so cell type and time point are left out; the donor was told from shared clones.

In its sample, this clonotype was seen a few times. The genes are TRBV11-2 and TRBJ1-4; D is unresolved. CDR1 is SGHAT and CDR2 is FQNNGV in the germline V gene. The CDR3 contains 16 residues. V lost 2 bases to trimming and J lost 6 bases, with 16 bases between them. The CDR3 loop is CASSLNGPGPDEKLFF. DNA for the CDR3: TGTGCCAGCAGCTTAAACGGGCCTGGGCCTGATGAAAAACTGTTTTTT.

The J gene is TRBJ1-2, the V gene TRBV6-6; 7 bases fit TRBD1. This CDR3 contains 14 residues. V trimming: 6 bases; J trimming: 4 bases; junction bases outside the gene matches: 8. CDR1 and CDR2 from the germline V gene are MNHNY and SVGAGI (reference sequence). CDR3 bases: TGTGCCAGCAGGACAGGGAAGATTACCTATGGCTACACCTTC. This codes for CASRTGKITYGYTF.

This clonotype was recorded a few times. J is TRBJ2-1 and V is TRBV10-3; 10 positions agree with TRBD1. With V trimmed by 2 bases and J by 5 bases, 3 bases remained unmatched. Germline loops: CDR1 ENHRY, CDR2 SYGVKD. The CDR3 length is 15 residues. The CDR3 loop reads CAISERGQGDNEQFF. In DNA form, the CDR3 reads TGTGCCATCAGTGAGCGCGGACAGGGGGACAATGAGCAGTTCTTC.

The chain carries TRBV28 and TRBJ1-5; no clear D. CDR3 size: 14 residues. Germline CDR1 is MDHEN and CDR2 is SYDVKM. Between the trimmed V and J ends, which lost 8 bases and 6 bases, there was a span of 17 bases. The CDR3 reads CASCSYTGFQPQHF. DNA for the CDR3: TGTGCCAGCTGCTCCTATACGGGGTTTCAGCCCCAGCATTTT.

The J gene is TRBJ2-3, the V gene TRBV7-2; 10 nucleotides match TRBD2. The CDR3 extends over 17 amino acids. The junction had 7 bases not matched to a gene; V was cut back by 0 bases and J by 4 bases. In germline, CDR1 is SGHTA, CDR2 FQGNSA. CDR3 residues: CASSLARLSGGADTQYF. The CDR3 bases are TGTGCCAGCAGCTTAGCGCGTTTAAGCGGGGGGGCAGATACGCAGTATTTT.

The rearrangement joins TRBV4-2 to TRBJ1-2, with D possibly TRBD1 on 6 matching bases. The CDR3 is 16 amino acids. The V gene lost 0 bases and the J gene lost 6 bases, with 17 bases spanning the gap. Germline V gene data show CDR1 as LGHNA and CDR2 as YNFKEQ. The CDR3 loop reads CASSQDSARGGDGYTF. CDR3 in DNA: TGTGCCAGCAGCCAAGATTCGGCCAGGGGAGGGGATGGCTACACCTTC.

In this sample, this clonotype turned up a few times. The chain employs TRBV29-1 and TRBJ1-3, with D unclear. Trimming removed 6 bases at V and 3 bases at J, with 18 bases between. CDR1 is SQVTM and CDR2 is ANQGSEA in the germline V gene. The CDR3 has 15 residues. CDR3 sequence (DNA): TGCAGCGTGGGCGGTTTGTCGGGGATTGGAAACACCATATATTTT. Its protein is CSVGGLSGIGNTIYF. The variable domain in full, with the rest retrieved from reference TRBV29-1 and TRBJ1-3, is SAVISQKPSRDICQRGTSLTIQCQVDSQVTMMFWYRQQPGQSLTLIATANQGSEATYESGFVIDKFPISRPNLTFSTLTVSNMSPEDSSIYLCSVGGLSGIGNTIYFGEGSWLTVV.

The chain recombines TRBV14 with TRBJ1-4; D gene ambiguous. Trimming removed 5 bases at V and 0 bases at J, with 13 bases between. The CDR3 runs 16 residues. Germline assignment: CDR1 SGHDN and CDR2 FVKESK. The CDR3 here is CASSSLGEATNEKLFF. For the CDR3, the DNA is TGTGCCAGCAGCTCCCTCGGAGAGGCAACTAATGAAAAACTGTTTTTT.

The chain couples TRBV2 to TRBJ1-2; D might be TRBD1 (5 bases). The CDR3 loop spans 13 amino acids. Germline V gene lookup returns CDR1 SNHLY and CDR2 FYNNEI. The ends were cut back, 6 bases at V and 6 bases at J, with 14 bases in the middle. The CDR3: CASSVRQGDGYTF. As DNA, the CDR3 is TGTGCCAGCAGCGTCAGGCAGGGCGATGGCTACACCTTC. Full variable domain (missing parts from reference TRBV2 and TRBJ1-2): EPEVTQTPSHQVTQMGQEVILRCVPISNHLYFYWYRQILGQKVEFLVSFYNNEISEKSEIFDDQFSVERPDGSNFTLKIRSTKLEDSAMYFCASSVRQGDGYTFGSGTRLTVV.